This TCR beta chain is from a study of identical twins. TCRdb reprocessed the 5' RACE reads via MiXCR and lists one record per CDR3 protein. Here the sample spans about 200,000 distinct CDR3 sequences, 5.5% to 7.5% being singletons. Findings and caveats of the study: Fewer insertions were carried by abundant cord blood beta clonotypes, but none was seen in memory repertoires.

Germline assignment: CDR1 MNHEY and CDR2 SMNVEV (reference sequence). V lost 3 bases and J 2 bases, leaving 14 bases between the germline ends. CDR3 length: 15 amino acids. This clonotype was found many times. What it binds is not known. This sample was also put to use in a study of T cells expressing NK-cell markers.

The genes are TRBV27 and TRBJ2-7; D unclear. The sample consisted of CD8+ T cells sorted from blood. The TCR was taken from a woman aged 18-29 years in good health. This CDR3 reads CASSFQALPAYEQYF. The CDR3 region has the DNA TGTGCCAGCAGTTTCCAGGCTCTCCCGGCCTACGAGCAGTACTTC.